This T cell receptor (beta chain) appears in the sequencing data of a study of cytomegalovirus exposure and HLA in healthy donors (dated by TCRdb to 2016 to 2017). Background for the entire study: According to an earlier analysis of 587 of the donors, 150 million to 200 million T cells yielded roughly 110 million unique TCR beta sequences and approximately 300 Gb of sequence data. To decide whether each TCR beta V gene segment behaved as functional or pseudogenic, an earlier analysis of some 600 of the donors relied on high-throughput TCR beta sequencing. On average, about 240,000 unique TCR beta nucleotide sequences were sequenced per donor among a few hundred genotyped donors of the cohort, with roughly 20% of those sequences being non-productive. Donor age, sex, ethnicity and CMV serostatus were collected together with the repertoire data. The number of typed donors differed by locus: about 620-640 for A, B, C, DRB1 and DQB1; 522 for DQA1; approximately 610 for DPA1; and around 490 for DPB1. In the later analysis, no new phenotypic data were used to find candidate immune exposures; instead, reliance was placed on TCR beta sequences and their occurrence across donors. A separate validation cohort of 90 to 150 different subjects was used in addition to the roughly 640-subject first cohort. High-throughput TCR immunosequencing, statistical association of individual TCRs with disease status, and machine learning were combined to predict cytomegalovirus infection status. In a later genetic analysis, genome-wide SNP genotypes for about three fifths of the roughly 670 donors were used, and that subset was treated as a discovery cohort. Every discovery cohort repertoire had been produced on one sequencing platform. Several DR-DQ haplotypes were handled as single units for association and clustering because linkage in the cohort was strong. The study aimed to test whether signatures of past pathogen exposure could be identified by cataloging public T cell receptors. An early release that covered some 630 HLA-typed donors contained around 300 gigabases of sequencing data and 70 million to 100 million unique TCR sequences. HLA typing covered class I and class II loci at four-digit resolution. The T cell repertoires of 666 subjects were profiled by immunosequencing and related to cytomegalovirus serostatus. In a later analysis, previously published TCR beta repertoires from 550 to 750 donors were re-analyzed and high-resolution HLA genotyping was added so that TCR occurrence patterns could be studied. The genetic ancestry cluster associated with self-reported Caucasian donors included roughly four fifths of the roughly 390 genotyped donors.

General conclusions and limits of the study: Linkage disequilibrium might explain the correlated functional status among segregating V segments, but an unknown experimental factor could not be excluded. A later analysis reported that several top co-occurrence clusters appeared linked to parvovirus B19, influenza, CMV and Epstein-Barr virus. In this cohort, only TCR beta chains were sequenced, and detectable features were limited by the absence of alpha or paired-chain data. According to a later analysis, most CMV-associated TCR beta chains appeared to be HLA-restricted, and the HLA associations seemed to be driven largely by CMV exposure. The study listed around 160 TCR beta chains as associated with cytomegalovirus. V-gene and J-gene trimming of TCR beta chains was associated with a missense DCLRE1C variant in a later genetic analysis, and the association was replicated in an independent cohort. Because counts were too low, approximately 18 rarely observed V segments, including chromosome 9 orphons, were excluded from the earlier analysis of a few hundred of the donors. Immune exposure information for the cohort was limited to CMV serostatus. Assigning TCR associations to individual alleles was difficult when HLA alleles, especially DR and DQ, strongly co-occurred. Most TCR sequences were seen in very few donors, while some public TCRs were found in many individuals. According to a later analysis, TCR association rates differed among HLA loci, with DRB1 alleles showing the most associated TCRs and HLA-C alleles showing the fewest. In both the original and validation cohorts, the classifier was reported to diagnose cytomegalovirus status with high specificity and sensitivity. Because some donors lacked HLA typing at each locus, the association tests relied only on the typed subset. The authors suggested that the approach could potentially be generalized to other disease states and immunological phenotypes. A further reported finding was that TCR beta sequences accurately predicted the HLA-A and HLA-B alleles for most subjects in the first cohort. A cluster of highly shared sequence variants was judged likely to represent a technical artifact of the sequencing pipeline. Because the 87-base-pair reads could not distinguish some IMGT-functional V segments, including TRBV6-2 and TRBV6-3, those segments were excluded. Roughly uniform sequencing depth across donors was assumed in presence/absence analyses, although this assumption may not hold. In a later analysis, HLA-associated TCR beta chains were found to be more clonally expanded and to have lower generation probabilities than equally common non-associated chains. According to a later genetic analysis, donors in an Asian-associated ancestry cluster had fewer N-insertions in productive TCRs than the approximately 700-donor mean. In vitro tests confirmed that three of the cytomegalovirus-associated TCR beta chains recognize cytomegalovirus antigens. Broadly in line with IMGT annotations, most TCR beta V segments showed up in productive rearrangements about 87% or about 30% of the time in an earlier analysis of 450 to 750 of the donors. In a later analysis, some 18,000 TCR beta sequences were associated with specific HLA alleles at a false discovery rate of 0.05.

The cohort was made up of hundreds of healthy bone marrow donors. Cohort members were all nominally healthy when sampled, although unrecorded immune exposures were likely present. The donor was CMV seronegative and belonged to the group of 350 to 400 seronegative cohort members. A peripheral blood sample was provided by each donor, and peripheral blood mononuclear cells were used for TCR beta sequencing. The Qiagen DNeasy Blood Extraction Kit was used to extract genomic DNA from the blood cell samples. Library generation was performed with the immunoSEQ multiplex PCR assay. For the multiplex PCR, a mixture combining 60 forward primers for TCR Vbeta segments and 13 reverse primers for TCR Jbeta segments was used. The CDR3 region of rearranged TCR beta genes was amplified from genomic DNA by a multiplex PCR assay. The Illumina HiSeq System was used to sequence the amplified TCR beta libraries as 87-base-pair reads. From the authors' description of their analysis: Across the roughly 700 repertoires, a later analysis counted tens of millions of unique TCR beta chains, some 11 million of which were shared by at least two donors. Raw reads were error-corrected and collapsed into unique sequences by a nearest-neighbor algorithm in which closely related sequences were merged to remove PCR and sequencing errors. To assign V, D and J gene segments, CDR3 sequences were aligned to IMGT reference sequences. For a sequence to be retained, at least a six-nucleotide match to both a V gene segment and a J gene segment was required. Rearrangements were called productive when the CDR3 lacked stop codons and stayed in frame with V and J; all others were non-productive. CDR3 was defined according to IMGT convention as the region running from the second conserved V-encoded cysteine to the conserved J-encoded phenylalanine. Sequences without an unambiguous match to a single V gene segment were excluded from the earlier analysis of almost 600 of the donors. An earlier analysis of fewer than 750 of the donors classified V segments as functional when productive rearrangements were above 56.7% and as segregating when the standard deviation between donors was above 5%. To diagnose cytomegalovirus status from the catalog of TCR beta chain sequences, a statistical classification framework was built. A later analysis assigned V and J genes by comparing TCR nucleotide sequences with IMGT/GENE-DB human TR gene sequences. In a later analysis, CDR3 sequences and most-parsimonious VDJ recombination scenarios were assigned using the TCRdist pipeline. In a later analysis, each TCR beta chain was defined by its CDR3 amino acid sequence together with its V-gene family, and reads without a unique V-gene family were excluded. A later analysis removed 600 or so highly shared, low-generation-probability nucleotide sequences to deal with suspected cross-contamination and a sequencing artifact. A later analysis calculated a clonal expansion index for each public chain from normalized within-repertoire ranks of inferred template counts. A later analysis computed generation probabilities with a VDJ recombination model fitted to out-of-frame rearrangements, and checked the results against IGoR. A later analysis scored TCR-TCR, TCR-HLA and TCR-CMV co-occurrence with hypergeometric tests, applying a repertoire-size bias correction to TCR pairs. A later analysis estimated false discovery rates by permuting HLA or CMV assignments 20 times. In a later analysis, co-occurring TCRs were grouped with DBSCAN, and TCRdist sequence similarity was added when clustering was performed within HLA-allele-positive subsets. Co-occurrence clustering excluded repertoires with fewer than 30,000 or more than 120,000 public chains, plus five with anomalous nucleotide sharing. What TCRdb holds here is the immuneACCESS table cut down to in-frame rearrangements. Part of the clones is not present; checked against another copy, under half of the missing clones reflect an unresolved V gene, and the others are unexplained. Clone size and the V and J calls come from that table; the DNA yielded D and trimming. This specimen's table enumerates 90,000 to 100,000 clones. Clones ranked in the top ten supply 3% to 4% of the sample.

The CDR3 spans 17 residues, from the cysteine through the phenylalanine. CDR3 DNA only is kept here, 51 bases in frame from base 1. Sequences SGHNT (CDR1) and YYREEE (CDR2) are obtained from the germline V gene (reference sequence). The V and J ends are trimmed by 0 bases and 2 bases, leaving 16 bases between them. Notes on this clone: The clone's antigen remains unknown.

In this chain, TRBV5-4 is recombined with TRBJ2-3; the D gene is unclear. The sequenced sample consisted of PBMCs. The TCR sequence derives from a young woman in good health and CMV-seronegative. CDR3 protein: CASSLALSVGYTDTQYF. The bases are TGTGCCAGCAGCTTGGCTCTCAGCGTCGGGTACACAGATACGCAGTATTTT.